This passage covers 30 T cell receptor beta chains from one sample sequenced in a study of PD-1 blockade in classical Hodgkin lymphoma. Time point defined: cycle 4 day 1 (C4D1), after six to seven weeks of nivolumab. Relapses following autologous stem cell transplantation were seen in all patients, with brentuximab vedotin exposure varying. By magnetic negative selection, CD8+ T cells were isolated from the thawed PBMCs. Measured with immunoSEQ multiplex PCR; TCRdb has only the in-frame clones, and not every one. This sample has over 5,500 clones, with 73% found just once. This material consisted of CD8+ T cells from blood, taken before the fourth cycle of nivolumab. All receptors come from a human donor with classical Hodgkin lymphoma.

The chain joins TRBV7-6 to TRBJ2-7; D is ambiguous. This CDR3 has 14 residues. V lost 1 base to trimming and J lost 2 bases, with 9 bases between them. The V gene's germline CDR1 is SGHVS and CDR2 FNYEAQ. The CDR3 DNA is TGTGCCAGCAGCTTAGGGGCAGGAGCCTACGAGCAGTACTTC. Translation: CASSLGAGAYEQYF.

This clone was seen only once. The rearrangement links TRBV6-5 to TRBJ2-3, with unresolved D. Germline V gene lookup returns CDR1 MNHEY and CDR2 SVGAGI. V was pared by 2 bases and J by 2 bases, with 11 bases between. The CDR3 totals 15 residues. This CDR3 is CASSYGREPTDTQYF. CDR3 bases: TGTGCCAGCAGTTACGGGCGAGAACCCACAGATACGCAGTATTTT.

In this sample, this clone turned up once. The chain links TRBV18 to TRBJ1-4, with unresolved D. This CDR3 has 15 amino acids. Germline V gene sequence: CDR1 KGHSH, CDR2 LQKENI. Trimming cost V 2 bases and J 5 bases, with 12 bases left between them. The CDR3 nucleotides are TGTGCCAGCTCACCAGACGGCATTCCGAATGAAAAACTGTTTTTT. Amino acids: CASSPDGIPNEKLFF.

The chain joins TRBV7-9 to TRBJ2-7, with D perhaps being TRBD1 or TRBD2 (5 bases each). This CDR3 region has 12 residues. V gave up 8 bases and J gave up 0 bases, with 8 bases separating them. The germline V gene has CDR1 SEHNR and CDR2 FQNEAQ (reference sequence). The CDR3 DNA reads TGTGCCAGCGGGGACGGCTCCTACGAGCAGTACTTC. Amino acids: CASGDGSYEQYF.

The gene calls are TRBV4-1 and TRBJ1-1, with 7 bases lining up with TRBD1. Germline CDR1 MGHRA, CDR2 YSYEKL. This CDR3 is 18 amino acids long. V trimming: 2 bases; J trimming: 0 bases; junction bases outside the gene matches: 12. As DNA, the CDR3 is TGCGCCAGCAGCCAAACTCTGAGAGGGACAGCCTTGAACACTGAAGCTTTCTTT. Translating it yields CASSQTLRGTALNTEAFF.

This rearrangement joins TRBV4-1 to TRBJ2-7; 8 bases are shared with TRBD1. The junction had 7 bases not matched to a gene; V was cut back by 1 base and J by 2 bases. This CDR3 contains 16 residues. The germline CDR1 and CDR2 sequences are MGHRA and YSYEKL. The CDR3, as DNA: TGCGCCAGCAGCCAAGGTTCGGACAGGGTAACCTACGAGCAGTACTTC. This translates into CASSQGSDRVTYEQYF.

The chain recombines TRBV5-6 with TRBJ1-6; no firm D call. Germline V gives CDR1 SGHDT, CDR2 YYEEEE. This CDR3 comprises 14 residues. V lost 4 bases to trimming and J lost 7 bases, with 12 bases between them. DNA of the CDR3: TGTGCCAGCAGCGTGGAGGTTACCAATTCACCCCTCCACTTT. Amino acid sequence: CASSVEVTNSPLHF.

This clone was found a few times. The chain has TRBV4-1 and TRBJ2-7; D unresolved. Trimming removed 6 bases at V and 5 bases at J, with 17 bases between. Germline loops: CDR1 MGHRA, CDR2 YSYEKL. The CDR3 is 14 amino acids. The CDR3 loop is CASSLRQVGNEQYF. CDR3 coding DNA: TGCGCCAGCAGTCTACGGCAGGTTGGGAACGAGCAGTACTTC.

The genes are TRBV4-1 and TRBJ2-5; perhaps D is TRBD1 or TRBD2 (5 bases each). Germline V gene lookup returns CDR1 MGHRA and CDR2 YSYEKL. The CDR3 spans 16 residues. V lost 0 bases, J lost 4 bases, and 15 bases lay in between. CDR3 sequence reads: CASSQEEGLGRETQYF. The CDR3 nucleotides are TGCGCCAGCAGCCAAGAAGAGGGGTTAGGCAGAGAGACCCAGTACTTC.

The chain combines TRBV5-1 with TRBJ2-3; D ambiguous. Looked up from germline, CDR1 is SGHRS and CDR2 is YFSETQ. Trimming stripped 6 bases from V and 0 bases from J, with 14 bases between. The CDR3 is made up of 15 amino acids. The CDR3 nucleotides read TGCGCCAGCACCACCGAACTACCTAGCACAGATACGCAGTATTTT. Translated: CASTTELPSTDTQYF.

This clone ranks as medium-sized (0.01 to 0.1%). The chain recombines TRBV9 with TRBJ2-2; tentative D call: TRBD1 (5 bases). With 0 bases removed from V and 0 bases from J, the gap between germline ends came to 9 bases. CDR1 is SGDLS and CDR2 is YYNGEE in the germline V gene. The CDR3 contains 16 residues. This CDR3 reads CASSVGWGANTGELFF. As DNA, the CDR3 is TGTGCCAGCAGCGTAGGATGGGGCGCGAACACCGGGGAGCTGTTTTTT.

The V and J genes are TRBV7-9 and TRBJ2-7; weak D call: TRBD1 (5 bases). The V and J ends lost 4 bases and 3 bases respectively, with 19 bases between them. The CDR3 runs 16 residues. Germline V gene sequence: CDR1 SEHNR, CDR2 FQNEAQ (reference sequence). DNA of the CDR3: TGTGCCAGCAGCTCAGGGTCGGAGATCTGGCGCTACGAGCAGTACTTC. It yields the protein CASSSGSEIWRYEQYF.

This rearrangement joins TRBV4-2 to TRBJ1-2; D call uncertain. CDR1 is LGHNA and CDR2 is YNFKEQ in the germline V gene. Deletions cut 1 base from V and 8 bases from J, with 14 bases between. CDR3 length equals 14 residues. CDR3 sequence: CASSQADSFRGYTF. The CDR3 DNA follows: TGTGCCAGCAGCCAAGCGGACTCTTTTCGCGGCTACACCTTC.

The chain employs TRBV4-1 and TRBJ2-5; D is perhaps TRBD1 (5 bases). Judging by the DNA end, TRBJ2-7 fits better; the J call may be wrong. CDR3 size: 15 residues. Per the germline V gene, CDR1 is MGHRA and CDR2 is YSYEKL. DNA for the CDR3: TGCGCCAGCAGCCCGCCGGACAAGACACTGTACGAGCAGTACTTC. It encodes CASSPPDKTLYEQYF.

V gene TRBV19 combines with J gene TRBJ2-2; TRBD1 matches at 7 bases. CDR3 length: 16 residues. From germline, CDR1 is LNHDA and CDR2 SQIVND (reference sequence). V lost 5 bases, J lost 5 bases, and 11 bases stayed unmatched. The CDR3 DNA is TGTGCCAGTAGTCCATACGACAGGGTAGGGACCGGGGAGCTGTTTTTT. Translation gives CASSPYDRVGTGELFF. The variable domain in full, completed from reference TRBV19 and TRBJ2-2, reads DGGITQSPKYLFRKEGQNVTLSCEQNLNHDAMYWYRQDPGQGLRLIYYSQIVNDFQKGDIAEGYSVSREKKESFPLTVTSAQKNPTAFYLCASSPYDRVGTGELFFGEGSRLTVL.

The V gene is TRBV7-3, the J gene TRBJ1-4, with a tentative D call TRBD1 (5 bases). CDR1 is SGHTA and CDR2 is FQGTGA in the germline V gene. V lost 5 bases to trimming and J lost 8 bases, with 27 bases between them. CDR3 length equals 18 residues. CDR3 protein: CASSRPPNTGRGSEKLFF. The CDR3 nucleotides are TGTGCCAGCAGCCGACCCCCGAACACCGGAAGGGGTTCGGAAAAACTGTTTTTT.

The J gene is TRBJ2-7, the V gene TRBV9; D unclear. This CDR3 contains 18 residues. The V end lost 4 bases, the J end lost 2 bases, and 25 bases lay between the germline ends. Germline V gene data show CDR1 as SGDLS and CDR2 as YYNGEE. Here the CDR3 DNA reads TGTGCCAGCAGCCCGTATGCCGGTTCCCCCTTTTTACCCTACGAGCAGTACTTC. Its translation is CASSPYAGSPFLPYEQYF.

The chain couples TRBV5-1 to TRBJ1-4; the D gene is possibly TRBD1 (5 bases). From germline, CDR1 is SGHRS and CDR2 YFSETQ. V gave up 6 bases and J gave up 0 bases, with 15 bases separating them. This CDR3 spans 16 amino acids. CDR3 coding DNA: TGCGCCAGCACCTGGGGGTATAGCGCAACTAATGAAAAACTGTTTTTT. Amino acids: CASTWGYSATNEKLFF.

This clone came up a few times. The V and J genes are TRBV2 and TRBJ2-6, with a tentative D call TRBD1 (5 bases). This CDR3 is 16 amino acids long. Looked up from germline, CDR1 is SNHLY and CDR2 is FYNNEI. Trimming left V 5 bases short and J 0 bases short, with 11 bases between. Here the CDR3 reads CASSQGVPSGANVLTF. The CDR3 DNA is TGTGCCAGCAGTCAGGGTGTGCCCTCTGGGGCCAACGTCCTGACTTTC.

This clone was observed a single time. The chain combines TRBV27 with TRBJ2-3, with 9 bases fitting TRBD2. J was trimmed by 5 bases and V by 5 bases; bases with no gene match: 8. The CDR3 totals 15 residues. Germline CDR1 reads MNHEY; CDR2 reads SMNVEV (reference sequence). CDR3 in DNA: TGTGCCAGCAGTCGACCGGGACTAGCTCTAGATACGCAGTATTTT. Translation: CASSRPGLALDTQYF.

J is TRBJ2-7 and V is TRBV5-1; 7 bases fit TRBD1. This CDR3 contains 14 residues. CDR1 is SGHRS, CDR2 YFSETQ, per germline. Trimming at V came to 4 bases and at J to 3 bases, leaving 7 bases not matched to a gene. For the CDR3, the DNA is TGCGCCAGCAGCCCTCGACAGGGAAACTACGAGCAGTACTTC. Translated, it gives CASSPRQGNYEQYF.

This sequence joins TRBV5-5 and TRBJ1-6; no clear D. V was shortened by 4 bases and J by 6 bases, with 11 bases between the two germline ends. The CDR3 runs to 14 residues. Germline V lookup: CDR1 SGHKS, CDR2 YYEKEE (reference sequence). The CDR3 region has the DNA TGTGCCAGCAGCACGGAGGGCGGTAATTCACCCCTCCACTTT. Protein sequence: CASSTEGGNSPLHF.

The rearrangement uses TRBV2 and TRBJ2-7, with TRBD1 as a possible D gene (5 bases). Trimming left V 8 bases short and J 3 bases short, with 14 bases between. The V gene's germline CDR1 is SNHLY and CDR2 FYNNEI. The CDR3 has 13 residues. The CDR3 bases are TGTGCCAGCTTTCCGGGCAGGGACTACGAGCAGTACTTC. Protein product: CASFPGRDYEQYF.

The rearrangement joins TRBV28 to TRBJ1-5; D may be TRBD1 (5 bases). Trimming removed 7 bases at V and 6 bases at J, with 19 bases between. CDR1 MDHEN and CDR2 SYDVKM come from the germline V gene. The CDR3 runs to 15 residues. The CDR3 sequence: CASTLEGVGRQPQHF. The CDR3 nucleotides read TGTGCCAGCACCCTGGAGGGTGTGGGGCGTCAGCCCCAGCATTTT.

V usage is TRBV29-1 and J usage is TRBJ1-4, with 9 bases matching TRBD1. J lost 6 bases, V lost 4 bases, and 0 bases had no gene match. CDR3 length equals 12 residues. CDR1 and CDR2 (germline): SQVTM, ANQGSEA. In DNA form, the CDR3 reads TGCAGCGTTGGGACAGGGGATGAAAAACTGTTTTTT. It yields the protein CSVGTGDEKLFF.

The chain has TRBV27 and TRBJ1-1; the D gene is possibly TRBD1 (6 bases). This CDR3 spans 16 amino acids. With 8 bases removed from V and 4 bases from J, the gap between germline ends came to 23 bases. Germline V gene lookup returns CDR1 MNHEY and CDR2 SMNVEV (reference sequence). As DNA, the CDR3 is TGTGCCAGCTATTTCCTCGGAACAGGGAGGAGCACTGAAGCTTTCTTT. It encodes CASYFLGTGRSTEAFF.

The V and J genes are TRBV29-1 and TRBJ2-1; 10 bases map to TRBD2. Germline CDR1 reads SQVTM; CDR2 reads ANQGSEA. The CDR3 is made up of 18 amino acids. After removal of 3 bases from V and 5 bases from J, the junction contained 16 bases not matched to a gene. The CDR3 here is CSVDRTWTGTSVHNEQFF. CDR3 bases: TGCAGCGTTGACCGAACGTGGACCGGGACTAGCGTCCACAATGAGCAGTTCTTC.

The rearrangement joins TRBV6-1 to TRBJ1-5; D might be TRBD1 (5 bases). V shed 7 bases and J shed 2 bases, with 15 bases lying between them. Germline V lookup: CDR1 MNHNS, CDR2 SASEGT. CDR3 length: 15 amino acids. The CDR3 region is CASTQGVEGNQPQHF. For the CDR3, the DNA is TGTGCCAGCACCCAAGGGGTAGAGGGCAATCAGCCCCAGCATTTT.

The chain has TRBV7-9 and TRBJ2-5; D is possibly TRBD2 (6 bases). V dropped 5 bases and J dropped 5 bases, with 15 bases sitting between them. The CDR3 contains 14 residues. Per germline, CDR1 SEHNR and CDR2 FQNEAQ (reference sequence). CDR3 amino acids: CASSPRGFGETQYF. The CDR3 nucleotides are TGTGCCAGCAGCCCCCGGGGGTTTGGGGAGACCCAGTACTTC.

This rearrangement joins TRBV6-5 to TRBJ2-7; 7 bases fit TRBD1. The CDR3 extends over 14 amino acids. Trimming took 6 bases from V and 3 from J; bases not matched to a gene: 8. Germline CDR1 reads MNHEY; CDR2 reads SVGAGI. CDR3 amino acids: CASRHGTASYEQYF. The CDR3 nucleotides read TGTGCCAGCAGGCATGGGACAGCGAGCTACGAGCAGTACTTC.